The present T cell receptor beta chain was sequenced within a study of blood T cell repertoires in COVID-19. Study details: Samples of COVID-19 (acute and convalescent) were obtained from the United States, Italy and Spain. PBMCs, B-cell-depleted T cells, or T cells provided the cDNA or gDNA that made up the material.

On this clone: The same CDR3 also results from other DNA sequences found in this sample.

Methods used by the authors: Counts of nucleated cells, estimated from reference gene primer amplification, were obtained. Sequenced by immunoSEQ multiplex PCR; TCRdb stores in-frame clones only, minus some. That table supplies the V and J calls and clone size; D and trimming were determined from the DNA. The sample lists hundreds of thousands of clones; roughly 86% were seen once. This CDR3 spans 14 amino acids. Germline CDR1 SGHRS, CDR2 YFSETQ. V was pared by 1 base and J by 1 base, with 8 bases between. Seattle's cohort entered during active infection and was followed longitudinally. The rearrangement links TRBV5-1 to TRBJ1-1; maybe TRBD1 (6 bases). The sequence derives from a woman in her sixties with COVID-19, enrolled during active disease. Sequencing input: peripheral blood. DNA for the CDR3: TGCGCCAGCAGCTTGCAGGGGACGAACACTGAAGCTTTCTTT. This codes for CASSLQGTNTEAFF.